This T cell receptor beta chain was sequenced during a study of blood T cells in healthy people across ages. Germline values: CDR1 SNHLY, CDR2 FYNNEI. Deletions cut 8 bases from V and 1 base from J, with 9 bases between. CDR3 length: 14 residues. A J-beta primer mix and a sample-barcoded 5' primer were used in a second PCR of roughly 6 to 12 cycles. TCRdb used MiXCR to reprocess the 5' RACE reads, holding one entry per CDR3 protein. The table shows 1,500,000 or so distinct CDR3 sequences, with 35% to 45% occurring only once. General observations from the study: Long-lived donors had more naive CD4+ cells and higher diversity than aged donors. Estimates of diversity drawn from one million T cells were considered underestimates. With naive T cell percentage, TCR beta diversity showed a strong correlation.

A word on this clonotype: Its antigen is unknown.

Donor samples were obtained from healthy Caucasian individuals from Russia, aged roughly 6 to 90. The clonotype comes from a woman between 18 and 30 years old in good health. The chain uses TRBV2 and TRBJ2-6, with D perhaps TRBD1 (5 bases). Sequencing was performed on blood. The CDR3 region has the DNA TGTGCCAGCGGACAAACGTCTGGGGCCAACGTCCTGACTTTC. It is translated as CASGQTSGANVLTF. Based on the CDR3 plus reference TRBV2 and TRBJ2-6, the full variable domain is EPEVTQTPSHQVTQMGQEVILRCVPISNHLYFYWYRQILGQKVEFLVSFYNNEISEKSEIFDDQFSVERPDGSNFTLKIRSTKLEDSAMYFCASGQTSGANVLTFGAGSRLTVL.